The rows below give T cell receptor beta chains drawn from one sample of a study of T cells in Graves' hyperthyroidism and ophthalmopathy. TCRdb re-derived calls from the multiplex PCR reads in MiXCR, one entry per CDR3 protein. The sample lists 660,000 or so distinct CDR3 sequences, about 20% seen once, with about 34% in the top ten. Sequences were obtained from blood. These receptors all stem from a man younger than 45 with Graves' ophthalmopathy. The CDR3 runs from the conserved cysteine through the conserved F or W. D genes are given only for firm matches. Clone size appears in some rows only: once, few, many, or a class for an expanded clone.

abundance: many; v_gene: TRBV7-9; d_gene: .; j_gene: TRBJ2-7; CDR3aa: CASSPKLRYNPTYEQYF; CDR3nt: TGTGCCAGCAGCCCGAAACTCAGGTACAACCCCACCTACGAGCAGTACTTC
abundance: .; v_gene: TRBV7-2; d_gene: .; j_gene: TRBJ2-3; CDR3aa: CASSSLRGGGKYF; CDR3nt: TGTGCCAGCAGCTCCTTGAGGGGGGGAGGAAAGTATTTT
abundance: .; v_gene: TRBV20-1; d_gene: .; j_gene: TRBJ2-3; CDR3aa: CSARDHYTDTQYF; CDR3nt: TGCAGTGCTAGGGACCACTACACAGATACGCAGTATTTT
abundance: .; v_gene: TRBV11-2; d_gene: .; j_gene: TRBJ2-7; CDR3aa: CASSLETYYEQYF; CDR3nt: TGTGCCAGCAGCTTAGAGACATACTACGAGCAGTACTTC
abundance: many; v_gene: TRBV28; d_gene: TRBD1; j_gene: TRBJ1-6; CDR3aa: CASSYRDRRNSPLHF; CDR3nt: TGTGCCAGCAGCTATCGGGACAGGAGGAATTCACCCCTCCACTTT
abundance: few; v_gene: TRBV11-2; d_gene: .; j_gene: TRBJ2-7; CDR3aa: CASSVTRSYEQYF; CDR3nt: TGTGCCAGCAGCGTTACAAGGAGCTACGAGCAGTACTTC
abundance: many; v_gene: TRBV5-1; d_gene: TRBD1; j_gene: TRBJ2-7; CDR3aa: CASSFGTGYEQYF; CDR3nt: TGCGCCAGCAGCTTTGGGACAGGCTACGAGCAGTACTTC
abundance: few; v_gene: TRBV9; d_gene: .; j_gene: TRBJ2-7; CDR3aa: CASSAGMGDIPYEQYF; CDR3nt: TGTGCCAGCAGCGCAGGTATGGGGGACATACCCTACGAGCAGTACTTC
abundance: .; v_gene: TRBV4-1; d_gene: .; j_gene: TRBJ1-3; CDR3aa: CASSPPATGGNTIYF; CDR3nt: TGCGCCAGCAGCCCTCCGGCGACGGGGGGAAACACCATATATTTT
abundance: .; v_gene: TRBV6-5; d_gene: .; j_gene: TRBJ1-2; CDR3aa: CASSSPKTGYFYGYTF; CDR3nt: TGTGCCAGCAGTTCCCCTAAGACAGGATATTTCTATGGCTACACCTTC
abundance: few; v_gene: TRBV7-9; d_gene: TRBD1; j_gene: TRBJ1-1; CDR3aa: CASSLGTGILTEAFF; CDR3nt: TGTGCCAGCAGCTTAGGGACAGGAATTCTCACTGAAGCTTTCTTT
abundance: .; v_gene: TRBV7-9; d_gene: .; j_gene: TRBJ2-4; CDR3aa: CASSPRGTSRGNIQYF; CDR3nt: TGTGCCAGCAGCCCCCGAGGAACTAGCAGGGGAAACATTCAGTACTTC
abundance: .; v_gene: TRBV19; d_gene: TRBD1; j_gene: TRBJ2-6; CDR3aa: CASRDRVGSGANVLTF; CDR3nt: TGTGCCAGTAGGGACAGGGTGGGGTCGGGGGCCAACGTCCTGACTTTC
abundance: few; v_gene: TRBV30; d_gene: TRBD2; j_gene: TRBJ2-1; CDR3aa: CAWSVPRGTILQGQQFF; CDR3nt: TGTGCCTGGAGTGTACCCCGAGGGACTATACTACAAGGTCAGCAGTTCTTC
abundance: .; v_gene: TRBV9; d_gene: TRBD1; j_gene: TRBJ1-2; CDR3aa: CASSVGWTGNYGYTF; CDR3nt: TGTGCCAGCAGCGTGGGGTGGACAGGGAACTATGGCTACACCTTC
abundance: many; v_gene: TRBV7-3; d_gene: TRBD2; j_gene: TRBJ2-1; CDR3aa: CASSYTSGPLNEQFF; CDR3nt: TGTGCCAGCAGCTATACTAGCGGACCTCTCAATGAGCAGTTCTTC
abundance: .; v_gene: TRBV7-9; d_gene: .; j_gene: TRBJ1-2; CDR3aa: CASSLAREPGYTF; CDR3nt: TGTGCCAGCAGCTTAGCCCGGGAGCCCGGCTACACCTTC
abundance: .; v_gene: TRBV7-2; d_gene: TRBD2; j_gene: TRBJ2-3; CDR3aa: CASSSPRTSTHTDTQYF; CDR3nt: TGTGCCAGCAGCTCGCCGCGGACTAGCACTCACACAGATACGCAGTATTTT
abundance: many; v_gene: TRBV7-9; d_gene: TRBD2; j_gene: TRBJ2-7; CDR3aa: CASSHSGRAYEQYF; CDR3nt: TGTGCCAGCAGTCATAGCGGGAGGGCCTACGAGCAGTACTTC
abundance: many; v_gene: TRBV20-1; d_gene: TRBD1; j_gene: TRBJ1-2; CDR3aa: CSAWTGGYGYTF; CDR3nt: TGCAGTGCCTGGACAGGGGGCTATGGCTACACCTTC
abundance: few; v_gene: TRBV29-1; d_gene: TRBD1; j_gene: TRBJ2-7; CDR3aa: CSVSHPDRPYEQYF; CDR3nt: TGCAGCGTGAGCCACCCGGACAGGCCCTACGAGCAATACTTC
abundance: .; v_gene: TRBV6-1; d_gene: .; j_gene: TRBJ1-3; CDR3aa: CASSEAFSNTAGNTIYF; CDR3nt: TGTGCCAGCAGTGAAGCTTTTTCTAACACCGCTGGAAACACCATATATTTT
abundance: .; v_gene: TRBV6-1; d_gene: .; j_gene: TRBJ1-5; CDR3aa: CASSERFYNNQPQHF; CDR3nt: TGTGCCAGCAGTGAACGCTTCTACAACAATCAGCCCCAGCATTTT
abundance: many; v_gene: TRBV30; d_gene: .; j_gene: TRBJ1-2; CDR3aa: CAWSVLGGYTF; CDR3nt: TGTGCCTGGAGTGTACTAGGTGGCTACACCTTC
abundance: few; v_gene: TRBV3-1; d_gene: .; j_gene: TRBJ2-1; CDR3aa: CASSQVVQGAYNEQFF; CDR3nt: TGTGCCAGCAGCCAAGTAGTACAGGGTGCCTACAATGAGCAGTTCTTC
abundance: .; v_gene: TRBV24-1; d_gene: .; j_gene: TRBJ2-1; CDR3aa: CATSDFLVNEQFF; CDR3nt: TGTGCCACCAGTGATTTTCTGGTGAATGAGCAGTTCTTC
abundance: .; v_gene: TRBV30; d_gene: TRBD1; j_gene: TRBJ2-2; CDR3aa: CAWTGTGATGELFF; CDR3nt: TGTGCCTGGACTGGGACAGGGGCCACCGGGGAGCTGTTTTTT